This T cell receptor (beta chain) stems from a study of T cell repertoires in cytomegalovirus infection. The study, taken as a whole, reports: In two of eight donors, the top clonotype was HLA-C-restricted CMV-specific.

The germline V gene encodes CDR1 SGHTA and CDR2 FQGNSA. V lost 0 bases and J lost 3, with 9 bases in between. This CDR3 has 15 residues. Via MiXCR, TCRdb re-called the reads, giving one row per CDR3 protein. The top ten hold 48% of the sample, which has a few hundred thousand distinct CDR3 sequences, 35% to 50% seen once. As to this clonotype: The antigen is unknown.

This specimen was cultured PBMCs, taken from culture after CMV antigen stimulation. The rearrangement links TRBV7-2 to TRBJ1-5; no clear D gene. This TCR was sampled from a human donor in good health (CMV status not recorded). Some clones in this sample may be carry-over from other donors' samples. In DNA, the CDR3 is TGTGCCAGCAGCTTAGCCATCGGTCCCAATCAGCCCCAGCATTTT. This encodes CASSLAIGPNQPQHF.